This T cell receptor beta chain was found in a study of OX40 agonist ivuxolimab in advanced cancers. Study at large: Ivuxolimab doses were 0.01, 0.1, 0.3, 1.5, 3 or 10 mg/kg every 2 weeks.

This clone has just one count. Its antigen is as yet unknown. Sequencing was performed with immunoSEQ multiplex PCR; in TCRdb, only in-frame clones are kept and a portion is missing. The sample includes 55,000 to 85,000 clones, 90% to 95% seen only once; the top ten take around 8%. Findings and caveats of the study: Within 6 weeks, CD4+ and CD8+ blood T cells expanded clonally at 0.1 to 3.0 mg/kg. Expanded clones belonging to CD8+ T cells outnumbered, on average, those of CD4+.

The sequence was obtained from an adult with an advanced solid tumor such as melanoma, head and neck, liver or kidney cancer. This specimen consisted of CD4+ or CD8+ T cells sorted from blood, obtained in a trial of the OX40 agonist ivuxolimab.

Here the CDR3 DNA reads TGCGCCAGCAGTCATCTAGCGGGGGCGGCCTACGAGCAGTACTTC. This gives the protein CASSHLAGAAYEQYF. The V and J genes are TRBV4-1 and TRBJ2-7; the match to TRBD2 covers 10 bases. The CDR3 runs 15 residues. With V trimmed by 6 bases and J by 2 bases, 7 bases remained unmatched. CDR1 and CDR2 from the germline V gene are MGHRA and YSYEKL.